This T cell receptor beta chain emerged from a study of shared clonotypes between healthy human individuals. Study-level background: Donor ages ranged 18 to 49 years: a couple of women, a few men.

At deep level, the assay was performed. The repertoire was sequenced with immunoSEQ multiplex PCR; TCRdb's copy has only in-frame clones and lacks some. The sample shows approximately 1.9 million clones, around 95% of them seen only once. CDR1 is LNHDA, CDR2 SQIVND, per germline (reference sequence). This CDR3 contains 13 residues. V was cut by 7 bases and J by 3 bases, with 13 bases left in between. Only CD45RO-negative cells positively selected for CCR7 counted as naive CD8 cells, so terminally differentiated effector memory CD45RA+ cells were excluded. The donors, healthy adults who were HIV-negative, had experienced no recent acute infections or vaccinations.

This TCR came from a man in his late teens or twenties in good health. Some clones in this sample may be carry-over from other donors' samples. The chain has TRBV19 and TRBJ2-7, with D possibly TRBD1 on 5 matching bases. The sample taken for sequencing was naive CD8+ T cells from PBMCs. CDR3 DNA sequence: TGTGCCAGTAATTTTTGGGGCGACTACGAGCAGTACTTC. Amino acid sequence: CASNFWGDYEQYF.